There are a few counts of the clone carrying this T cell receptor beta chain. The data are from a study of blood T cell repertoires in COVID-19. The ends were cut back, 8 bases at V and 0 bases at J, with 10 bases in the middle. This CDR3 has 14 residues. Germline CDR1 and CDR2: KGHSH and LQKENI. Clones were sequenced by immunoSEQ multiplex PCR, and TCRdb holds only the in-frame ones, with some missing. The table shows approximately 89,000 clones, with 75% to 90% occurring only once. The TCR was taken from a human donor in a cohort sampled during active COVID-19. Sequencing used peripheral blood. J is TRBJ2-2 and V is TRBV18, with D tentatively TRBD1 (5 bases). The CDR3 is CASLRAANTGELFF. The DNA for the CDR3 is TGTGCCAGCCTCAGGGCGGCGAACACCGGGGAGCTGTTTTTT.